The 14 T cell receptor beta chains in this list originate from one sample, sequenced in a study of identical twins. TCRdb processed the 5' RACE reads anew with MiXCR; each CDR3 protein has one entry. This repertoire shows more than 200,000 distinct CDR3 sequences, approximately 9% found once; its top ten account for about 5.5%. Specimen: memory (CD45RO+) T cells sorted from blood. These receptors all stem from a woman younger than 30 in good health.

In its sample, this clonotype was seen a few times. The chain has TRBV7-6 and TRBJ2-1; 9 nucleotides agree with TRBD2. This CDR3 has 17 residues. With 5 bases clipped from V and 5 bases from J, the junction kept 13 bases outside the gene matches. The germline V gene has CDR1 SGHVS and CDR2 FNYEAQ. DNA for the CDR3: TGTGCCAGCAGCGCCAGCTGGGGCCTAGCGGGGAACAATGAGCAGTTCTTC. Amino acid sequence: CASSASWGLAGNNEQFF.

For this clonotype: One base away lies a much larger clone, so this may be a sequencing read error. This rearrangement joins TRBV6-2 or TRBV6-3 to TRBJ2-4, with D unclear. Germline V gene lookup returns CDR1 MNHEY and CDR2 SVGEGT. The CDR3 loop spans 14 amino acids. V was shortened by 4 bases and J by 6 bases, with 13 bases between the two germline ends. DNA for the CDR3: TGTGCCAGCAGTTTCCGAAGGGCAACAAACATTCAGTACTTC. It translates to CASSFRRATNIQYF.

The rearrangement links TRBV27 to TRBJ1-5, with D possibly matching TRBD1 (5 bases). The CDR3 consists of 15 residues. CDR1 is MNHEY, CDR2 SMNVEV, per germline (reference sequence). Deletions cut 3 bases from V and 0 bases from J, with 9 bases between. The CDR3 sequence: CASSLMRGSNQPQHF. CDR3 DNA sequence: TGTGCCAGCAGTTTGATGAGGGGTAGCAATCAGCCCCAGCATTTT.

This clonotype was counted only a few times. The chain links TRBV7-9 to TRBJ2-1; 11 nucleotides agree with TRBD2. The V gene's germline CDR1 is SEHNR and CDR2 FQNEAQ (reference sequence). The CDR3 runs 14 residues. V gave up 3 bases and J gave up 8 bases; unmatched junction bases: 3. Written as DNA, the CDR3 is TGTGCCAGCAGCTTTACTAGCGGGAGCCATGAGCAGTTCTTC. It yields the protein CASSFTSGSHEQFF.

This clonotype was seen repeatedly, ten times or more. V is TRBV27 and J is TRBJ2-2; D is unresolved. Germline V gives CDR1 MNHEY, CDR2 SMNVEV (reference sequence). Trimming removed 2 bases at V and 1 base at J, with 5 bases between. The CDR3 loop spans 14 amino acids. CDR3 region: CASSLHRNTGELFF. The DNA of the CDR3 is TGTGCCAGCAGTTTACACAGGAACACCGGGGAGCTGTTTTTT.

The CDR3 nucleotides are TGTGCCAGCTCACCACCGCACCTAGCCAATGAGCAGTTCTTC. Translation gives CASSPPHLANEQFF. The chain employs TRBV18 and TRBJ2-1; D is possibly TRBD2 (5 bases). Trimming pared 0 bases from V and 6 bases from J, leaving 9 bases between. Looked up from germline, CDR1 is KGHSH and CDR2 is LQKENI. CDR3 size: 14 residues. Filled out from reference TRBV18 and TRBJ2-1, the complete variable domain reads NAGVMQNPRHLVRRRGQEARLRCSPMKGHSHVYWYRQLPEEGLKFMVYLQKENIIDESGMPKERFSAEFPKEGPSILRIQQVVRGDSAAYFCASSPPHLANEQFFGPGTRLTVL.

This clonotype was seen many times. This chain links TRBV5-5 with TRBJ2-3; 8 bases align to TRBD1. Trimming at V came to 0 bases and at J to 5 bases, leaving 5 bases not matched to a gene. Germline V lookup: CDR1 SGHKS, CDR2 YYEKEE (reference sequence). This CDR3 is 15 amino acids long. The CDR3 nucleotides are TGTGCCAGCAGCTTGGGACAGGGGCGAGGAGATACGCAGTATTTT. Residues: CASSLGQGRGDTQYF.

The chain couples TRBV9 to TRBJ1-1; no clear D. The CDR3 has 14 amino acids. Trimming shortened V by 7 bases and J by 0 bases, and 13 bases separated the two germline ends. Germline loops: CDR1 SGDLS, CDR2 YYNGEE. The CDR3 DNA sequence: TGTGCCAGCGGATACAGCAAAATGAACACTGAAGCTTTCTTT. Translating it yields CASGYSKMNTEAFF.

This clonotype turned up a few times. The chain carries TRBV3-1 and TRBJ2-7, with 9 bases matching TRBD2. Looked up from germline, CDR1 is LGHDT and CDR2 is YNNKEL (reference sequence). Trimming cost V 0 bases and J 2 bases; bases outside gene matches: 2. The CDR3 loop spans 15 amino acids. The CDR3 DNA sequence: TGTGCCAGCAGCCAAGAATCTAGCGGGGCCTACGAGCAGTACTTC. It specifies CASSQESSGAYEQYF.

This clonotype was observed at least ten times. The rearrangement uses TRBV25-1 and TRBJ1-6; 9 bases agree with TRBD1. CDR3 length equals 15 residues. Trimming took 3 bases from V and 10 from J; bases not matched to a gene: 7. Germline assignment: CDR1 MGHDK and CDR2 SYGVNS. CDR3 region: CASSDGQGSGSPLHF. The CDR3 nucleotides are TGTGCCAGCAGTGACGGACAGGGGAGTGGGTCACCCCTCCACTTT.

CDR3 protein: CASSPRWGQLQFF. The CDR3 DNA sequence: TGTGCCAGCAGTCCGCGTTGGGGTCAGCTGCAGTTCTTC. V is TRBV27 and J is TRBJ2-1; D not certain. Germline CDR1 MNHEY, CDR2 SMNVEV (reference sequence). This CDR3 has 13 amino acids. V was shortened by 5 bases and J by 12 bases, with 17 bases between the two germline ends.

The table lists this clonotype with many counts. This CDR3 reads CASSQEAQGLSGVTDTQYF. DNA of the CDR3: TGCGCCAGCAGCCAAGAGGCTCAGGGTTTGAGCGGGGTCACAGATACGCAGTATTTT. This rearrangement joins TRBV4-1 to TRBJ2-3, with 7 nucleotides matching TRBD2. Germline values: CDR1 MGHRA, CDR2 YSYEKL. There are 19 residues in the CDR3. Germline trimming cut 0 bases from V and 2 bases from J; bases unmatched to any gene: 14.

This clonotype was detected only a few times. The V gene is TRBV20-1, the J gene TRBJ2-5; 11 nucleotides match TRBD2. Germline V gene data show CDR1 as DFQATT and CDR2 as SNEGSKA (reference sequence). After removal of 3 bases from V and 5 bases from J, the junction contained 5 bases not matched to a gene. The CDR3 has 14 amino acids. The CDR3 sequence: CSASLAGGRETQYF. The CDR3, as DNA: TGCAGTGCTAGCCTAGCGGGAGGCCGGGAGACCCAGTACTTC.

This clonotype was detected only a few times. The V gene is TRBV5-5, the J gene TRBJ2-5, with D perhaps TRBD1 (6 bases). V lost 2 bases to trimming and J lost 5 bases, with 10 bases between them. This CDR3 has 13 amino acids. From germline, CDR1 is SGHKS and CDR2 YYEKEE (reference sequence). CDR3 bases: TGTGCCAGCAGCTTCCAGGGGAGTGAGACCCAGTACTTC. Its protein product is CASSFQGSETQYF.